This T cell receptor beta chain derives from a study of T cell responses to AZD1222 COVID-19 vaccine. Repertoires were generated with immunoSEQ multiplex PCR, while TCRdb's copy carries only in-frame clones and drops some. Counted here are approximately 140,000 clones, 91% occurring once; the ten biggest clones make up less than 2%. CDR1 is SNHLY, CDR2 FYNNEI, per germline. The J segment lost 8 bases and the V segment lost 5 bases, leaving 8 bases of the junction unmatched. This CDR3 spans 13 amino acids. The TCR was taken from an adult who received the AZD1222 COVID-19 vaccine. The specimen was peripheral blood, collected 28 days after the second AZD1222 dose. V usage is TRBV2 and J usage is TRBJ1-1; 7 nucleotides agree with TRBD1. The CDR3 nucleotides are TGTGCCAGCAGTACCTTGGACAGGACAGAAGCTTTCTTT. Protein: CASSTLDRTEAFF.